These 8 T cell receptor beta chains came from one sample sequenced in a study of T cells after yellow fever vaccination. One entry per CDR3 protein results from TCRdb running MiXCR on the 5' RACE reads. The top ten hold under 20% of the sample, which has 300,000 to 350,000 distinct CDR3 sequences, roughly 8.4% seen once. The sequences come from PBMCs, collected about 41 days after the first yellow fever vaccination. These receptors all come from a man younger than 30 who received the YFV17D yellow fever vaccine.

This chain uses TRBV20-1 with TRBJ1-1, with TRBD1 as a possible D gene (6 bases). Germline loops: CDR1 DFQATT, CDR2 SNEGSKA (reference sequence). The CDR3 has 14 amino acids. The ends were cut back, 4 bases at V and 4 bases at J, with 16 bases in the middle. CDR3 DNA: TGCAGTGCTATCCCACAGGGAGGGGGCACTGAAGCTTTCTTT. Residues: CSAIPQGGGTEAFF.

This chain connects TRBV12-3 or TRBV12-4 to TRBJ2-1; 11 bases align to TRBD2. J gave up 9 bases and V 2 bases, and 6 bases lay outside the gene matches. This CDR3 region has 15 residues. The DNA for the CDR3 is TGTGCCAGCAGTTTACTAGCGGGGGGTAATGTTGAGCAGTTCTTC. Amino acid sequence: CASSLLAGGNVEQFF.

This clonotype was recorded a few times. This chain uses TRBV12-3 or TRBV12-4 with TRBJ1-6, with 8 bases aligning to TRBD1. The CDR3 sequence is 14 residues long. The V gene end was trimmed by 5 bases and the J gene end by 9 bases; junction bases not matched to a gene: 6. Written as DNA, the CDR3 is TGTGCCAGCAGTCTCAGGACAGGGATTTCACCCCTCCACTTT. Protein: CASSLRTGISPLHF.

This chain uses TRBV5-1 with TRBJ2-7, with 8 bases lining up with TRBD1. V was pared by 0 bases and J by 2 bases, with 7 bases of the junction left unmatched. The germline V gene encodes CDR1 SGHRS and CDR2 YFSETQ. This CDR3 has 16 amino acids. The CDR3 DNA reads TGCGCCAGCAGCTTGGCCACGACAGGGGTTCCCTACGAGCAGTACTTC. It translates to CASSLATTGVPYEQYF.

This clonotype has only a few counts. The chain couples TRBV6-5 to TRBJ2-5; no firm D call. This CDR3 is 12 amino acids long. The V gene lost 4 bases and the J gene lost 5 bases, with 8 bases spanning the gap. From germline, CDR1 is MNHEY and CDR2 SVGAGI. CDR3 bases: TGTGCCAGCAGTTTTCCTAAGGAGACCCAGTACTTC. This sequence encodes CASSFPKETQYF.

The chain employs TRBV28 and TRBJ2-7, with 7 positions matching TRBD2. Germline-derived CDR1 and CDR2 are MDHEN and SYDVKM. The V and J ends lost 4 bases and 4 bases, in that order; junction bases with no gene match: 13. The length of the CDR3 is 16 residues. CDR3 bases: TGTGCCAGCAGTTCACCGGGGCTAGCGGCTCCATACGAGCAGTACGTC. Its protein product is CASSSPGLAAPYEQYV.

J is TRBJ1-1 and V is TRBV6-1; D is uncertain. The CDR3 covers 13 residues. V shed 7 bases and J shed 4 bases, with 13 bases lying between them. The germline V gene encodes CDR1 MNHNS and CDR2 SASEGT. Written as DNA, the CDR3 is TGTGCCAGCAACGATCCCCTAGGCACTGAAGCTTTCTTT. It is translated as CASNDPLGTEAFF.

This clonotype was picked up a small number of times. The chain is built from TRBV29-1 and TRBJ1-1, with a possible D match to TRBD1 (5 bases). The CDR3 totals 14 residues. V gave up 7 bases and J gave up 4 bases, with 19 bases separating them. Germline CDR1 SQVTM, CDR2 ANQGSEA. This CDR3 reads CSAGDSYEGTEAFF. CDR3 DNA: TGCAGCGCCGGTGACAGCTACGAGGGCACTGAAGCTTTCTTT. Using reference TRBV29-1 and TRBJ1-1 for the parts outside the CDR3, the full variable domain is SAVISQKPSRDICQRGTSLTIQCQVDSQVTMMFWYRQQPGQSLTLIATANQGSEATYESGFVIDKFPISRPNLTFSTLTVSNMSPEDSSIYLCSAGDSYEGTEAFFGQGTRLTVV.